This entry lists 17 T cell receptor beta chains sequenced from one sample in a study of blood T cell repertoires in COVID-19. Data came from immunoSEQ multiplex PCR; TCRdb stores just in-frame clones and leaves some out. The table has about 270,000 clones, roughly 88% seen once. The material sequenced was PBMCs or T cells enriched from blood (not recorded which). The receptors shown here come from a woman aged 25-40 years who had recovered from COVID-19.

The V gene is TRBV7-2, the J gene TRBJ1-5; D call uncertain. The V gene's germline CDR1 is SGHTA and CDR2 FQGNSA. There are 12 residues in the CDR3. V dropped 1 base and J dropped 8 bases, with 6 bases sitting between them. This CDR3 reads CASSLGREPQHF. Here the CDR3 DNA reads TGTGCCAGCAGCTTAGGTCGGGAGCCCCAGCATTTT.

This clone was seen once. This chain's CDR3 is CASSDFISGNTIYF. The CDR3 DNA sequence: TGTGCCAGCAGCGACTTCATCTCTGGAAACACCATATATTTT. V and J are TRBV3-1 (or the pseudogene TRBV3-2) and TRBJ1-3, with no clear D. The CDR3 spans 14 residues. Germline CDR1 reads LGHDT; CDR2 reads YNNKEL (reference sequence). Trimming took off 5 bases at V and 0 bases at J, with 8 bases between the two ends.

A remark on this clone: The same CDR3 arises from other DNA sequences in this sample as well. CDR3 sequence: CASSQTGMNQPQHF. The CDR3 region has the DNA TGTGCCAGCAGCCAAACAGGGATGAATCAGCCCCAGCATTTT. V and J are TRBV7-2 and TRBJ1-5, with D tentatively TRBD1 (6 bases). CDR3 length: 14 amino acids. CDR1 is SGHTA, CDR2 FQGNSA, per germline. Deletions cut 5 bases from V and 4 bases from J, with 12 bases between.

This sequence joins TRBV28 and TRBJ2-1, with a tentative D call TRBD1 (5 bases). The germline V gene encodes CDR1 MDHEN and CDR2 SYDVKM. The ends were cut back, 3 bases at V and 7 bases at J, with 16 bases in the middle. CDR3 size: 15 residues. CDR3: CASSFGAGRLNEQFF. CDR3 DNA: TGTGCCAGCAGTTTTGGGGCAGGGCGGTTGAATGAGCAGTTCTTC.

This clone was found once. The chain employs TRBV19 and TRBJ1-4; D perhaps matches TRBD1 (5 bases). Germline V CDR1 and CDR2: LNHDA, SQIVND (reference sequence). The CDR3 runs to 16 residues. V lost 3 bases, J lost 6 bases, and 17 bases lay in between. CDR3 in DNA: TGTGCCAGTAGTATTTCGGCAGGGATGTCCGATGAAAAACTGTTTTTT. This encodes CASSISAGMSDEKLFF. The variable domain in full, completed from reference TRBV19 and TRBJ1-4, reads DGGITQSPKYLFRKEGQNVTLSCEQNLNHDAMYWYRQDPGQGLRLIYYSQIVNDFQKGDIAEGYSVSREKKESFPLTVTSAQKNPTAFYLCASSISAGMSDEKLFFGSGTQLSVL.

The chain couples TRBV16 to TRBJ2-1; D gene ambiguous. This CDR3 contains 13 residues. Deletions cut 1 base from V and 9 bases from J, with 10 bases between. Germline loops: CDR1 KGHSY, CDR2 FQNENV. The CDR3 nucleotides are TGTGCCAGCAGCCAATTTCTAAATTCTGAGCAGTTCTTC. It encodes CASSQFLNSEQFF.

The chain is built from TRBV12-3 or TRBV12-4 and TRBJ2-5, with D possibly being TRBD2 (6 bases). V lost 6 bases and J 2 bases, leaving 10 bases between the germline ends. There are 13 residues in the CDR3. Here the CDR3 reads CASSGLRQETQYF. The CDR3 DNA sequence: TGTGCCAGCAGCGGACTACGTCAAGAGACCCAGTACTTC.

This chain uses TRBV5-8 with TRBJ1-2, with a weak D call TRBD1 (6 bases). The CDR3 has 18 amino acids. CDR1 is SGHTS, CDR2 YDEGEE, per germline. Between the trimmed V and J ends, which lost 1 base and 5 bases, there was a span of 24 bases. The chain's CDR3 is CASSLWRQGILLSYGYTF. The DNA for the CDR3 is TGTGCCAGCAGCTTGTGGCGGCAGGGGATCCTCCTAAGTTATGGCTACACCTTC.

The genes are TRBV3-1 (or the pseudogene TRBV3-2) and TRBJ2-7; a possible D gene is TRBD2 (6 bases). The CDR3 has 14 amino acids. Trimming removed 3 bases at V and 3 bases at J, with 12 bases between. CDR1 is LGHDT and CDR2 is YNNKEL in the germline V gene (reference sequence). The CDR3 DNA reads as TGTGCCAGCAGCCACCACGGGGAGGACTACGAGCAGTACTTC. Encoded protein: CASSHHGEDYEQYF.

This sequence joins TRBV5-1 and TRBJ2-3; D call uncertain. The V gene's germline CDR1 is SGHRS and CDR2 YFSETQ. The CDR3 consists of 14 residues. V lost 4 bases and J 4 bases, leaving 13 bases between the germline ends. The CDR3 here is CASSTGSGSDTQYF. CDR3 bases: TGCGCCAGCAGCACTGGTTCGGGTTCAGATACGCAGTATTTT.

The chain recombines TRBV30 with TRBJ1-3; D unclear. The CDR3 spans 13 residues. Germline V lookup: CDR1 GTSNPN, CDR2 SVGIG (reference sequence). With 1 base removed from V and 5 bases from J, the gap between germline ends came to 9 bases. CDR3 residues: CAWSAQFRNTIYF. In DNA, the CDR3 is TGTGCCTGGAGTGCCCAGTTCCGAAACACCATATATTTT.

In the case of this clone: Additional DNA sequences in this sample encode the identical CDR3. The chain has TRBV28 and TRBJ2-4, with unresolved D. This CDR3 comprises 15 residues. V was shortened by 6 bases and J by 8 bases, with 20 bases between the two germline ends. The germline V gene encodes CDR1 MDHEN and CDR2 SYDVKM. The CDR3 DNA reads as TGTGCCAGCAGCCCCGACCCCCCCAAGCGAGACATTCAGTACTTC. This codes for CASSPDPPKRDIQYF.

V usage is TRBV6-5 and J usage is TRBJ2-5; D is perhaps TRBD1 (5 bases). Germline-derived CDR1 and CDR2 are MNHEY and SVGAGI. This CDR3 is 14 amino acids long. V was trimmed by 5 bases and J by 1 base, leaving 11 bases between them. The CDR3: CASSRRAPQETQYF. CDR3 nucleotide sequence: TGTGCCAGCAGTCGCAGGGCCCCCCAAGAGACCCAGTACTTC.

The rearrangement joins TRBV24-1 to TRBJ2-3, with D unclear. The V and J ends lost 4 bases and 3 bases respectively, with 16 bases between them. The length of the CDR3 is 16 residues. Looked up from germline, CDR1 is KGHDR and CDR2 is SFDVKD. DNA for the CDR3: TGTGCCACCAGTGACCCCGAGACTCGGCCTACAGATACGCAGTATTTT. The encoded protein is CATSDPETRPTDTQYF.

The chain couples TRBV7-8 to TRBJ2-1; D ambiguous. The CDR3 has 13 residues. Trimming took 3 bases from V and 4 from J, leaving 7 bases between them. CDR1 is SGHVS and CDR2 is FQNEAQ in the germline V gene. Written as DNA, the CDR3 is TGTGCCAGCAGCTTGACAAATTACAATGAGCAGTTCTTC. Protein sequence: CASSLTNYNEQFF.

This rearrangement joins TRBV6-5 to TRBJ2-7, with 8 bases identical to TRBD1. This CDR3 comprises 14 residues. Germline V gene lookup returns CDR1 MNHEY and CDR2 SVGAGI. Trimming at V came to 7 bases and at J to 1 base, leaving 6 bases not matched to a gene. The CDR3: CASTRDRRSYEQYF. The CDR3 DNA follows: TGTGCCAGCACACGGGACAGGCGTTCCTACGAGCAGTACTTC.

The chain combines TRBV9 with TRBJ2-5; 14 positions match TRBD2. The ends lost 4 bases at V and 2 bases at J; junction bases unmatched: 7. Per germline, CDR1 SGDLS and CDR2 YYNGEE. This CDR3 region has 17 residues. CDR3 bases: TGTGCCAGCAGCCAGGGACTAGCGGGGGCCTATCAAGAGACCCAGTACTTC. As protein: CASSQGLAGAYQETQYF.